This T cell receptor beta chain was sequenced during a study of beta chain features in type 1 diabetes. Every bit of the isolated RNA underwent reverse transcription, so sequencing read expressed TCRB transcripts. Data came from immunoSEQ multiplex PCR; TCRdb stores just in-frame clones and leaves some out. The sample includes about 900,000 clones, roughly 15% of them seen just once. This clone was counted only a few times. V lost 1 base to trimming and J lost 4 bases, with 11 bases between them. This CDR3 is 14 amino acids long. CDR1 and CDR2 (germline): SGHKS, YYEKEE (reference sequence). The sequenced material came from naive CD4+ T cells from blood. The V and J genes are TRBV5-5 and TRBJ2-5; maybe TRBD2 (5 bases). The receptor's source is a woman aged 18-29 years in good health. DNA of the CDR3: TGTGCCAGCAGCTTGTATGATGCGGGAGAGACCCAGTACTTC. The encoded protein is CASSLYDAGETQYF.